The 13 T cell receptor beta chains below all came from one sample that was sequenced in a study of post-analysis software for immune sequencing data. Points from the study as a whole: A few TRBV segments were significantly more frequent in patients than in controls. TRBV5-6, TRBV5-1 and TRBV20-1 were among these segments.

Presence of unique molecular identifiers characterized the TCR beta cDNA libraries. TCRdb called the PCR reads again in MiXCR, with one record for every CDR3 protein. The sample includes over 150,000 distinct CDR3 sequences, approximately 31% seen only once; the top ten take approximately 1.5%. Their antigens are not known. Sequencing input: blood. These TCRs come from a girl between 10 and 17 years old with multiple sclerosis.

Turning to this clonotype: A much larger clone lies one base from this, so it may be a read error. The chain carries TRBV29-1 and TRBJ1-2; D is unresolved. Germline lookup yields CDR1 SQVTM and CDR2 ANQGSEA. This CDR3 is 11 amino acids long. The CDR3 bases are TGCTGCGTCCGGCGTGAGGGCGGCTACACCTTC. It translates to CCVRREGGYTF.

This clonotype came up many times. CDR3 coding DNA: TGTGCCGTCGCTAGGGCGGAATCAGATACGCAGTATTTT. Translation: CAVARAESDTQYF. The chain uses TRBV10-3 and TRBJ2-3; D gene ambiguous. The CDR3 is made up of 13 amino acids. With 11 bases removed from V and 4 bases from J, the gap between germline ends came to 16 bases. The V gene's germline CDR1 is ENHRY and CDR2 SYGVKD.

The chain recombines TRBV5-1 with TRBJ1-1, with D unresolved. Trimming left V 6 bases short and J 3 bases short, with 12 bases between. CDR3 length: 13 amino acids. Germline V gives CDR1 SGHRS, CDR2 YFSETQ. The CDR3 sequence is CASNLGFDTEAFF. Here the CDR3 DNA reads TGCGCCAGCAACTTAGGGTTTGACACTGAAGCTTTCTTT.

This clonotype was detected ten times or more. The V gene is TRBV20-1, the J gene TRBJ2-4, with D possibly matching TRBD1 (6 bases). The germline V gene has CDR1 DFQATT and CDR2 SNEGSKA (reference sequence). CDR3 length equals 13 residues. Trimming took 6 bases from V and 3 from J, leaving 12 bases between them. CDR3 DNA sequence: TGCAGTGCGGGGGCGCCTGGCAAAAACATTCAGTACTTC. Its translation: CSAGAPGKNIQYF.

Here the CDR3 reads CSASQGHEQFF. DNA of the CDR3: TGCAGTGCTAGTCAGGGCCATGAGCAGTTCTTC. The rearrangement joins TRBV20-1 to TRBJ2-1, with D perhaps matching TRBD1 (5 bases). The CDR3 loop spans 11 amino acids. V gave up 3 bases and J gave up 8 bases, with 8 bases separating them. CDR1 and CDR2 (germline): DFQATT, SNEGSKA (reference sequence).

This clonotype was counted only a few times. The J gene is TRBJ2-6, the V gene TRBV5-1; TRBD1 might be the D (6 bases). Germline V gene data show CDR1 as SGHRS and CDR2 as YFSETQ. The V and J ends lost 0 bases and 0 bases respectively, with 22 bases between them. The CDR3 spans 21 residues. The CDR3 protein is CASSLGVAGQQSFSGANVLTF. The CDR3 nucleotides are TGCGCCAGCAGCTTGGGGGTTGCCGGACAGCAGTCTTTCTCTGGGGCCAACGTCCTGACTTTC.

This clonotype has just a few counts. The chain links TRBV12-3 or TRBV12-4 to TRBJ2-3; TRBD2 might be the D (6 bases). The CDR3 runs to 16 residues. V shed 6 bases and J shed 0 bases, with 16 bases lying between them. CDR3 sequence (DNA): TGTGCCAGCAGACCGAAGGGGCGGGATAGCACAGATACGCAGTATTTT. Translated: CASRPKGRDSTDTQYF.

This chain links TRBV20-1 with TRBJ1-1; TRBD1 is a possible D gene (6 bases). The CDR3 runs 15 residues. Per the germline V gene, CDR1 is DFQATT and CDR2 is SNEGSKA (reference sequence). The V end lost 0 bases, the J end lost 4 bases, and 15 bases lay between the germline ends. Written as DNA, the CDR3 is TGCAGTGCTAGAGATAGATTGGTGGGGGCCACTGAAGCTTTCTTT. Protein: CSARDRLVGATEAFF.

The rearrangement links TRBV21-1 to TRBJ2-7; the table's TRBD2 call for D was not verified on the DNA. TRBV21-1 is classified as a pseudogene. The CDR3 has 15 residues. The DNA of the CDR3 is TGTGCCAGCAAGACTGGCGGAAATTCCTCCTACGAGCAGTACTTC. It translates to CASKTGGNSSYEQYF.

In this sample, this clonotype turned up many times. V usage is TRBV28 and J usage is TRBJ1-5; D is perhaps TRBD1 (5 bases). Germline lookup yields CDR1 MDHEN and CDR2 SYDVKM. The CDR3 totals 13 residues. With 8 bases removed from V and 3 bases from J, the gap between germline ends came to 11 bases. CDR3 bases: TGTGCCAGCCGGGACGGCTCCAATCAGCCCCAGCATTTT. Translated: CASRDGSNQPQHF.

This clonotype was counted a few times. DNA of the CDR3: TGCAGTGTTCGAGAGTGGACAGCCCAAGAGGCCCAGTACTTC. The encoded protein is CSVREWTAQEAQYF. The genes are TRBV20-1 and TRBJ2-7, with a possible D match to TRBD1 (6 bases). The V and J ends lost 7 bases and 10 bases respectively, with 26 bases between them. Per germline, CDR1 DFQATT and CDR2 SNEGSKA (reference sequence). The CDR3 consists of 14 residues.

The gene calls are TRBV28 and TRBJ2-3; tentatively, D is TRBD2 (6 bases). This CDR3 is 16 amino acids long. CDR1 MDHEN and CDR2 SYDVKM come from the germline V gene. V was clipped by 7 bases and J by 5 bases, with 22 bases between them. The CDR3 region has the DNA TGTGCCAGCAAGTCCGGCGGAGGCGGGATGAGAGATACGCAGTATTTT. Translation: CASKSGGGGMRDTQYF.

The V and J genes are TRBV28 and TRBJ1-2, with a weak D call TRBD1 (5 bases). V lost 7 bases, J lost 5 bases, and 14 bases lay in between. This CDR3 contains 13 residues. The germline V gene has CDR1 MDHEN and CDR2 SYDVKM. CDR3 sequence (DNA): TGTGCCAGCACGCAGGACACCTCGTATGGCTACACCTTC. Translation: CASTQDTSYGYTF.